Listed below are T cell receptor beta chains from one sample, sequenced in a study of beta chain features in type 1 diabetes. Libraries were prepared by immunoSEQ multiplex PCR; TCRdb keeps only in-frame clonotypes and omits some of them. The table records approximately 160,000 clones, about 7.3% of them present only once. Input material: central memory CD4+ T cells from blood. The origin of the receptors is a man aged 18 to 29 in good health. Each CDR3 is given with its conserved first and last residue. D genes are given only for firm matches. The listing skips clone size in some rows; elsewhere it reads once, few, many or a size class.

TRBJ2-7 | few | TRBV19 | TRBD2 | TGTGCCAGTAGTACGGGACTAGGAGTCCGAGAGCAGTACTTC | CASSTGLGVREQYF
TRBJ2-7 | NA | TRBV7-2 | NA | TGTGCCAGCAGCCAGGTCTGGGTCTACGAGCAGTACTTC | CASSQVWVYEQYF
TRBJ2-5 | many | TRBV28 | NA | TGTGCCAGCGCAGGATTCCAAGAGACCCAGTACTTC | CASAGFQETQYF
TRBJ1-1 | many | TRBV30 | NA | TGTGCCTGGAGTCCTATACGGAGCACTGAAGCTTTCTTT | CAWSPIRSTEAFF
TRBJ1-5 | NA | TRBV30 | TRBD1 | TGTGCCTGGAGGAGTCAGGACAGGGAGACTCAGCCCCAGCATTTT | CAWRSQDRETQPQHF
TRBJ2-3 | few | TRBV11-1 | TRBD2 | TGTGCCAGCAGCTTAGGGTACGGGGGGGCCGTCACAGATACGCAGTATTTT | CASSLGYGGAVTDTQYF
TRBJ2-1 | many | TRBV7-2 | NA | TGTGCCAGCAGCTTAGGGGCCAACAATGAGCAGTTCTTC | CASSLGANNEQFF
TRBJ1-2 | many | TRBV5-5 | TRBD1 | TGTGCCAGCAGCCATAGGGGGACAGACTATGGCTACACCTTC | CASSHRGTDYGYTF
TRBJ2-1 | few | TRBV2 | TRBD2 | TGTGCCAGCAGCGACATGGTAGGCGGGAGCTCCTACAATGAGCAGTTCTTC | CASSDMVGGSSYNEQFF
TRBJ2-1 | NA | TRBV7-9 | TRBD2 | TGTGCCAGCAGCTTAGTAACTAGCGGGAGCCCTGACAATGAGCAGTTCTTC | CASSLVTSGSPDNEQFF
TRBJ2-7 | NA | TRBV7-2 | NA | TGTGCCAGCAGCTTATTAGCACAGGGTAACTACGAGCAGTACTTC | CASSLLAQGNYEQYF
TRBJ1-1 | many | TRBV27 | TRBD1 | TGTGCCAGCAGTTTAACTACAGGGGGCAACACTGAAGCTTTCTTT | CASSLTTGGNTEAFF
TRBJ1-5 | many | TRBV4-3 | NA | TGCGCCAGCAGCCAAGACCGGGGAAATCAGCCCCAGCATTTT | CASSQDRGNQPQHF
TRBJ1-2 | many | TRBV29-1 | NA | TGCAGCGTTGATGTCCGAACAGAAGATGGCTACACCTTC | CSVDVRTEDGYTF
TRBJ1-1 | many | TRBV29-1 | TRBD1 | TGCAGCGTAAGGACAGGTTATGAAGCTTTCTTT | CSVRTGYEAFF
TRBJ2-7 | few | TRBV19 | TRBD1 | TGTGCCAGTAGTATAGCAACAGGGGTACCGTGGGAGCAGTACTTC | CASSIATGVPWEQYF
TRBJ2-1 | few | TRBV5-4 | NA | TGTGCCAGCAGTCGGCAGGGCGAACAGTTCTTC | CASSRQGEQFF
TRBJ1-6 | many | TRBV30 | NA | TGTGCCTGGAAAACAGGGAGCTCCTATAATTCACCCCTCCACTTT | CAWKTGSSYNSPLHF
TRBJ1-6 | NA | TRBV10-3 | TRBD1 | TGTGCCATCAGTGCCGGGACAGGGCATAATTCACCCCTCCACTTT | CAISAGTGHNSPLHF
TRBJ2-7 | NA | TRBV29-1 | TRBD1 | TGCAGCGTTGAGCCAGGGACAGGGTCGTACGAGCAGTACTTC | CSVEPGTGSYEQYF
TRBJ1-2 | few | TRBV6-5 | NA | TGTGCCAGCAGTTACTACGGACAGCTTAACTATGGCTACACCTTC | CASSYYGQLNYGYTF
TRBJ1-6 | few | TRBV4-2 | NA | TGTGCCAGCAGCCAAGGATCGGGGTATAATTCACCCCTCCACTTT | CASSQGSGYNSPLHF
TRBJ1-1 | NA | TRBV7-2 | TRBD1 | TGTGCCAGCAGCTTGCCGAGAAGACAGGGAAACACTGAAGCTTTCTTT | CASSLPRRQGNTEAFF
TRBJ2-7 | few | TRBV9 | TRBD2 | TGTGCCAGCAGCCCGGGGACTAGCGGTAAATACGAGCAGTACTTC | CASSPGTSGKYEQYF
TRBJ2-2 | few | TRBV5-1 | TRBD2 | TGCGCCAGCAGCTTGTTTCCTAGCGGAAACACCGGGGAGCTGTTTTTT | CASSLFPSGNTGELFF
TRBJ2-3 | many | TRBV7-2 | NA | TGTGCCAGCAGGACCGAAGTACTGCTAGCAGATACGCAGTATTTT | CASRTEVLLADTQYF
TRBJ2-1 | few | TRBV7-2 | TRBD1 | TGTGCCAGCAGGGGCAGGGGGACGGACTCCTACAATGAGCAGTTCTTC | CASRGRGTDSYNEQFF
TRBJ1-1 | NA | TRBV13 | NA | TGTGCCAGCAGCTTAAATTCTAATAGGAACACTGAAGCTTTCTTT | CASSLNSNRNTEAFF
TRBJ1-1 | NA | TRBV5-1 | TRBD1 | TGCGCCAGCAGCTTCGGACAGGGGGCGGGAATGAACACTGAAGCTTTCTTT | CASSFGQGAGMNTEAFF
TRBJ1-3 | few | TRBV14 | NA | TGTGCCAGCAGCCCCTCGTACAGCTACTCTGGAAACACCATATATTTT | CASSPSYSYSGNTIYF
TRBJ2-5 | many | TRBV15 | NA | TGTGCCACTCTTGGGGCGGGATACCAAGAGACCCAGTACTTC | CATLGAGYQETQYF
TRBJ2-2 | few | TRBV28 | NA | TGTGCCAGCAGTTGGGCAGGGGTTCCCGGGGAGCTGTTTTTT | CASSWAGVPGELFF
TRBJ1-2 | few | TRBV19 | NA | TGTGCCAGTAGTATAGGCCGGGGAGGCTACACCTTC | CASSIGRGGYTF
TRBJ1-1 | many | TRBV5-6 | NA | TGTGCCAGCAGCCCACAGGGTCGGTTGGACACTGAAGCTTTCTTT | CASSPQGRLDTEAFF
TRBJ2-1 | few | TRBV18 | TRBD2 | TGTGCCAGCTCACCGAGGCTCGGGGGGGCAAACAATGAGCAGTTCTTC | CASSPRLGGANNEQFF
TRBJ1-5 | NA | TRBV29-1 | TRBD1 | TGCAGCGTTCGTGACAGGGGGAGTCAGCCCCAGCATTTT | CSVRDRGSQPQHF
TRBJ2-3 | few | TRBV7-2 | NA | TGTGCCAGCAGCTTGGCTAGCGGCACAGATACGCAGTATTTT | CASSLASGTDTQYF
TRBJ2-5 | few | TRBV7-8 | NA | TGTGCCAGCAGCCCCTCCCCGGGCCAAGAGACCCAGTACTTC | CASSPSPGQETQYF
TRBJ2-3 | many | TRBV4-3 | NA | TGCGCCAGCAGCCAAGACTCCCGCGGGGATCCCACAGATACGCAGTATTTT | CASSQDSRGDPTDTQYF
TRBJ1-1 | NA | TRBV30 | NA | TGTGCCTGGAACACCCTGAGGAAAAACACTGAAGCTTTCTTT | CAWNTLRKNTEAFF
TRBJ1-4 | NA | TRBV9 | TRBD1 | TGTGCCAGCAGCGCCGTGACAGGGCCCGATGAAAAACTGTTTTTT | CASSAVTGPDEKLFF
TRBJ2-5 | few | TRBV7-9 | TRBD2 | TGTGCCAGCAGCTCGGGACTAGCGAGAGCCTTGGAGACCCAGTACTTC | CASSSGLARALETQYF
TRBJ2-2 | many | TRBV29-1 | TRBD1 | TGCAGCGCCGGGGACAGGGCCGGGGAGCTGTTTTTT | CSAGDRAGELFF
TRBJ2-7 | few | TRBV9 | TRBD1 | TGTGCCAGCAGCACAATCCAGGGGGCCAGGGAGCAGTACTTC | CASSTIQGAREQYF
TRBJ1-2 | few | TRBV30 | TRBD1 | TGTGCCTGCCCTTGGGGGGGACAGGGAGAAGGCTACACCTTC | CACPWGGQGEGYTF
TRBJ2-7 | NA | TRBV7-7 | TRBD1 | TGTGCCAGCAGCTCTACCGACAGGGGCGAGCAGTACTTC | CASSSTDRGEQYF
TRBJ2-1 | few | TRBV6-1 | TRBD1 | TGTGCCAGCAGTGAAGCGGGGGGGGGACAGGGACCCAGCAATGAGCAGTTCTTC | CASSEAGGGQGPSNEQFF
TRBJ1-3 | few | TRBV9 | TRBD1 | TGTGCCAGCAGCGACCCCGAGGACAGGGGGATGATCTCTGGAAACACCATATATTTT | CASSDPEDRGMISGNTIYF
TRBJ2-5 | few | TRBV7-2 | NA | TGTGCCAGCAGCTTAGCGTCAGGGGTAGAGACCCAGTACTTC | CASSLASGVETQYF
TRBJ2-7 | NA | TRBV6-5 | TRBD1 | TGTGCCAGCAGCCCTAGGGGACAGGGGGCCTACGAGCAGTACTTC | CASSPRGQGAYEQYF